The rows below give T cell receptor beta chains drawn from one sample of a study of molecular identifiers for immune sequencing clone quantification. TCRdb called the PCR reads again in MiXCR, with one record for every CDR3 protein. The sample carries under 100,000 distinct CDR3 sequences, roughly 23% recorded once. The specimen sequenced was naive CD8+ T cells from blood, with Jurkat cell RNA spiked in. The receptors were gathered from a human donor in good health. Some libraries in this study had Jurkat cell RNA spiked in. CDR3s include the opening cysteine and the closing phenylalanine or tryptophan. A D gene is named only where the DNA matches it firmly. Size values are once, few and many counts, or a class for expanded clones, and some rows have none.

v_gene,d_gene,j_gene,abundance,CDR3nt,CDR3aa
TRBV28,NA,TRBJ1-5,few,TGTGCCAGCAGCCAACGACTTCCTCAGCCCCAGCATTTT,CASSQRLPQPQHF
TRBV28,NA,TRBJ2-3,many,TGTGCCAGCAGTTTGGCCTGGGGAAGCACAGATACGCAGTATTTT,CASSLAWGSTDTQYF
TRBV7-9,TRBD1,TRBJ2-1,NA,TGTGCCAGCAGCTTAGGGACAGGGAGATACAATGAGCAGTTCTTC,CASSLGTGRYNEQFF
TRBV11-2,NA,TRBJ1-1,NA,TGTGCCAGCAGCTTAGGCAGGGGCAACGAAGCTTTCTTT,CASSLGRGNEAFF
TRBV29-1,TRBD1,TRBJ1-5,many,TGCAGCGTTGAAACAGGGGAGGGTAGCAATCAGCCCCAGCATTTT,CSVETGEGSNQPQHF
TRBV11-2,NA,TRBJ2-3,many,TGTGCCAGCAGCGGGGGAGAACGGGTCAGCACAGATACGCAGTATTTT,CASSGGERVSTDTQYF
TRBV9,NA,TRBJ2-1,NA,TGTGCCAGCAGCGTCCCTGAATCAGACAATGAGCAGTTCTTC,CASSVPESDNEQFF
TRBV10-2,NA,TRBJ2-3,few,TGCGCCAGCAGTGAAGCTAGAATTAGTGGTACGCGGTATTTT,CASSEARISGTRYF
TRBV28,NA,TRBJ2-7,many,TGTGCCAGCAGTCCCTGGGGGGAGCAGTACTTC,CASSPWGEQYF
TRBV13,NA,TRBJ2-3,many,TGTGCCAGCAGCTTGTCCGCGACAGATACGCAGTATTTT,CASSLSATDTQYF
TRBV20-1,NA,TRBJ2-7,few,TGCAGTGCTAGACTGGGAGTATCTAACGAGCAGTACTTC,CSARLGVSNEQYF
TRBV7-3,NA,TRBJ2-6,many,TGTGCCAGCAGCTTAAATATCGTGAGCTCTGGGGCCAACGTCCTGACTTTC,CASSLNIVSSGANVLTF
TRBV5-1,NA,TRBJ2-3,many,TGCGCCAGCAGCTTCTTAGCGGCGGGCACAGATACGCAGTATTTT,CASSFLAAGTDTQYF
TRBV4-1,TRBD1,TRBJ2-3,few,TGCGCCAGCAGCAAGCAGGGGGCTGAAGCAGATACGCAGTATTTT,CASSKQGAEADTQYF
TRBV5-1,NA,TRBJ2-3,many,TGCGCCAGCAGCTTGGTGGGAAGGACAGATACGCAGTATTTT,CASSLVGRTDTQYF
TRBV27,NA,TRBJ2-3,NA,TGTGCCAGCAGACCCCTCGGGCCCTACCCAGGGACAGATACGCAGTATTTT,CASRPLGPYPGTDTQYF
TRBV4-3,TRBD2,TRBJ2-3,many,TGCGCCAGCAGCCAAGAACCTACTAGCGGGGTGGCTCTGGATACGCAGTATTTT,CASSQEPTSGVALDTQYF
TRBV2,NA,TRBJ2-7,few,TGTGCCAGCAGCAAAGGGGGGGGGGCCTACGAGCAGTACTTC,CASSKGGGAYEQYF
TRBV28,NA,TRBJ2-7,NA,TGTGCCAGCAGTTTATTCCCGGGTGCCTACGCGCAGTCCTTC,CASSLFPGAYAQSF
TRBV12-3/TRBV12-4,NA,TRBJ2-5,many,TGTGCCAGCAGCCCAAACGACGGCCAAGAGACCCAGTACTTC,CASSPNDGQETQYF
TRBV4-1,NA,TRBJ1-5,NA,TGCGCCAGCAGCCAAGACGCCGGCGGGGCTCAGCCCCAGCATTTT,CASSQDAGGAQPQHF
TRBV30,NA,TRBJ2-7,few,TGTGCCTGGAGTGTGGACTACGGGCAGTACTTC,CAWSVDYGQYF
TRBV20-1,NA,TRBJ2-7,NA,TGCAGTGCTAGAGATTTAGTCACCGAGCAGTACTTC,CSARDLVTEQYF
TRBV19,TRBD1,TRBJ2-6,NA,TGTGCCAGTACCGATCCGGGACAGGGTTCCCAAGCTCTTTCAGGGGCCGACGTCCTGACTTTC,CASTDPGQGSQALSGADVLTF
TRBV27,NA,TRBJ1-5,many,TGTGCCAGCAGTCCCGCCCACTATCAGCCCCAGCATTTT,CASSPAHYQPQHF
TRBV7-9,NA,TRBJ2-7,many,TGTGCCAGCAGCTCTGGGGCGCGCGAGCAGTACTTC,CASSSGAREQYF
TRBV19,TRBD2,TRBJ2-2,NA,TGTGCCAGTAGTGCCCCTAGCGGGATGAACACCGGGGAGCTGTTTTTT,CASSAPSGMNTGELFF
TRBV29-1,NA,TRBJ2-7,many,TGCAGCGTGATGACAGGAGAGAAAGCCTACGAGCAGTACTTC,CSVMTGEKAYEQYF
TRBV5-4,NA,TRBJ2-7,few,TGTGCCAGCAGCTTGGGGTCGGGCTACCGCGAGCAGTACTTC,CASSLGSGYREQYF
TRBV5-4,NA,TRBJ2-3,many,TGTGCCAGCAGCTTGGTGGTTGCGTCGACAGATACGCAGTATTTT,CASSLVVASTDTQYF
TRBV7-9,NA,TRBJ1-3,many,TGTGCCAGCAGCTTATATGATACCTACACCATATATTTT,CASSLYDTYTIYF
TRBV9,NA,TRBJ2-6,many,TGTGCCAGCAGCGGTTCTGGGGCCAACGTCCTGACTTTC,CASSGSGANVLTF
TRBV5-4,TRBD1,TRBJ2-7,many,TGTGCCAGCAGCTTAGGACAGGGGGCGCTTGAGCAGTACTTC,CASSLGQGALEQYF
TRBV27,TRBD2,TRBJ2-3,NA,TGTGCCAGCAGTATGTCGCGCCGGACTAGAGGGGTCCCAGATACGCAGTATTTT,CASSMSRRTRGVPDTQYF
TRBV5-1,TRBD1,TRBJ2-2,many,TGCGCCAGCAGAAGGGACAGCTCTTGGACCGGGGAGCTGTTTTTT,CASRRDSSWTGELFF
TRBV6-6,TRBD1,TRBJ1-5,few,TGTGCCAGCAGTTTCGGGACAGGATATCAGCCCCAGCATTTT,CASSFGTGYQPQHF
TRBV6-5,TRBD1,TRBJ2-7,many,TGTGCCAGCAGTTACTCGGTGGGACAGGGGGCCTACGAGCAGTACTTC,CASSYSVGQGAYEQYF
TRBV27,TRBD1,TRBJ1-4,NA,TGTGCCAGCAGTTTAACTTCGCTGACAGGGGAAAATGAAAAACTGTTTTTT,CASSLTSLTGENEKLFF
TRBV7-4,TRBD1,TRBJ1-3,few,TGTGCCAGCAGCCCCACGGGACAGGGGAAGCGGAACACCATATATTTT,CASSPTGQGKRNTIYF
TRBV6-2/TRBV6-3,NA,TRBJ1-5,many,TGTGCCAGCACCTACATCCCCGGTTTGGAGCCCCAGCATTTT,CASTYIPGLEPQHF
TRBV11-2,TRBD1,TRBJ2-4,many,TGTGCCAGCAGCGAGGACAGGGGACTAGCCAAAAACATTCAGTACTTC,CASSEDRGLAKNIQYF
TRBV2,TRBD2,TRBJ2-3,NA,TGTGTCAGCAGTGAAGCTAGCGGGAGGGCCAAAGATACGCAGTATTTT,CVSSEASGRAKDTQYF